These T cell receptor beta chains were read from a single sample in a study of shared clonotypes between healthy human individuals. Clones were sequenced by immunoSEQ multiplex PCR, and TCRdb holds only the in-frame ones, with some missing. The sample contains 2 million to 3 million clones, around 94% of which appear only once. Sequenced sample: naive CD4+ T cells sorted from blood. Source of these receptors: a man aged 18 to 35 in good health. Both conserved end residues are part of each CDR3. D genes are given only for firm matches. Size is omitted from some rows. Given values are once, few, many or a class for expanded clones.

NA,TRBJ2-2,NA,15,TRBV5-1,CASSPGTGNTGELFF,TGCGCCAGCAGCCCCGGGACGGGAAACACCGGGGAGCTGTTTTTT
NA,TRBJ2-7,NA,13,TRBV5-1,CASSLVENYEQYF,TGCGCCAGCAGCTTGGTAGAAAACTACGAGCAGTACTTC
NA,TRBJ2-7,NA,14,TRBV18,CASSPGRVNYEQYF,TGTGCCAGCTCACCTGGCAGAGTCAACTACGAGCAGTACTTC
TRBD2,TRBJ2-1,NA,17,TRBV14,CASSRILIAGGGHEQFF,TGTGCCAGCAGCCGGATACTCATAGCGGGAGGAGGTCATGAGCAGTTCTTC
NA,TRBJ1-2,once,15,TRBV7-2,CASSLNVGDDYGYTF,TGTGCCAGCAGCTTAAATGTAGGGGATGACTATGGCTACACCTTC
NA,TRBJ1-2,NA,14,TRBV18,CASSPDSLSYGYTF,TGTGCCAGCTCACCGGACAGCCTGAGCTATGGCTACACCTTC
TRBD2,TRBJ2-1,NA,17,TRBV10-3,CAISGAGTKSSYNEQFF,TGTGCCATCAGTGGGGCCGGGACTAAGAGCTCCTACAATGAGCAGTTCTTC
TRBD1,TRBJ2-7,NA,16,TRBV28,CASSLPGTGDSYEQYF,TGTGCCAGCAGTTTACCCGGGACAGGGGATTCCTACGAGCAGTACTTC
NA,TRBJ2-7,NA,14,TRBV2,CASSERGFATEQYF,TGTGCCAGCAGTGAACGCGGTTTTGCTACCGAGCAGTACTTC
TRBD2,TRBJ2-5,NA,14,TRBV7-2,CASSAGGVQETQYF,TGTGCCAGCTCCGCCGGGGGGGTCCAAGAGACCCAGTACTTC
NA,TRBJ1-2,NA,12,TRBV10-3,CAISGMAYGYTF,TGTGCCATCAGCGGGATGGCCTATGGCTACACCTTC
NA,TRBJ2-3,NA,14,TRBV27,CASTETHSTDTQYF,TGTGCCAGCACAGAGACCCATAGCACAGATACGCAGTATTTT
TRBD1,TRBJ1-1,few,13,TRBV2,CASNGQGAAEAFF,TGTGCCAGCAACGGACAGGGGGCGGCTGAAGCTTTCTTT
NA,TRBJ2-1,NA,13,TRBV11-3,CASGWSSYNEQFF,TGTGCCAGCGGGTGGAGCTCCTACAATGAGCAGTTCTTC
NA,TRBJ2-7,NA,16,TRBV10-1,CASIPEEVRRFYEQYF,TGCGCCAGCATCCCCGAGGAGGTAAGGAGGTTCTACGAGCAGTACTTC
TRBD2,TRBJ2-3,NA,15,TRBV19,CASSMWRGATDTQYF,TGTGCCAGTAGTATGTGGCGGGGGGCCACAGATACGCAGTATTTT
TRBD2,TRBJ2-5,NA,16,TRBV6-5,CASSYSLAAYQETQYF,TGTGCCAGCAGTTACTCCCTAGCGGCCTACCAAGAGACCCAGTACTTC
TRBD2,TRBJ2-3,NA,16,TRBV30,CAWSRYLAGSTDTQYF,TGTGCCTGGAGTCGATACCTAGCGGGTTCAACAGATACGCAGTATTTT
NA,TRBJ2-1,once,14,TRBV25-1,CASSPRGRNNEQFF,TGTGCCAGCAGCCCGCGGGGCAGGAACAATGAGCAGTTCTTC
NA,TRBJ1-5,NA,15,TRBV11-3,CASSLDSPHNQPQHF,TGTGCCAGCAGCTTAGACTCACCACACAATCAGCCCCAGCATTTT
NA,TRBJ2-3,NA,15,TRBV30,CAWSISAGEADTQYF,TGTGCCTGGAGTATCTCGGCAGGGGAGGCAGATACGCAGTATTTT
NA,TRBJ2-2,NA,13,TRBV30,CAWSVFHTGELFF,TGTGCCTGGAGTGTTTTCCACACCGGGGAGCTGTTTTTT
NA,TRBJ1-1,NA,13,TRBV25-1,CASSDSGRTEAFF,TGTGCCAGCAGTGACTCAGGGAGGACTGAAGCTTTCTTT
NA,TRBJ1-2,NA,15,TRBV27,CASSLRAPNSYGYTF,TGTGCCAGCAGTTTGAGGGCCCCTAATTCCTATGGCTACACCTTC
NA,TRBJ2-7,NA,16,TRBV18,CASSPQEGTVVYEQYF,TGTGCCAGCTCACCACAGGAAGGGACGGTCGTCTACGAGCAGTACTTC
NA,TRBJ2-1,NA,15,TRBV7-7,CASSLSLVGYNEQFF,TGTGCTAGCAGCTTAAGTTTGGTCGGCTACAATGAGCAGTTCTTC
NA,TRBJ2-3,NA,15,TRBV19,CASSIGWGSTDTQYF,TGTGCCAGTAGTATAGGTTGGGGCAGCACAGATACGCAGTATTTT
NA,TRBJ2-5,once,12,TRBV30,CAWSRQGETQYF,TGTGCCTGGAGCCGGCAGGGGGAGACCCAGTACTTC
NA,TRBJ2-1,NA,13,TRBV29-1,CSVEVSPKLEQFF,TGCAGCGTTGAAGTCAGCCCGAAGTTAGAGCAGTTCTTC
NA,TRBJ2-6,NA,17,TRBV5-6,CASSPTGPRSGANVLTF,TGTGCCAGCAGCCCGACGGGACCTAGGTCTGGGGCCAACGTCCTGACTTTC
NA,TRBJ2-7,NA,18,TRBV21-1,CASSKAPSGARRSYEQYF,TGTGCCAGCAGCAAAGCTCCTAGCGGGGCCCGGAGGTCCTACGAGCAGTACTTC
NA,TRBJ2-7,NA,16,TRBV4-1,CASSQGSPTSSYEQYF,TGCGCCAGCAGCCAAGGGTCCCCGACGAGCTCCTACGAGCAGTACTTC
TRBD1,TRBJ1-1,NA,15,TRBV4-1,CASSQDGQVSTEAFF,TGCGCCAGCAGCCAAGATGGACAGGTAAGCACTGAAGCTTTCTTT
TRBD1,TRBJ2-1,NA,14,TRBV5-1,CASTPVTGVNEQFF,TGCGCGAGCACCCCTGTGACAGGGGTCAATGAGCAGTTCTTC
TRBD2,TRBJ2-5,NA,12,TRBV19,CASSIWGGSQYF,TGTGCCAGTAGTATTTGGGGAGGGTCCCAGTACTTC
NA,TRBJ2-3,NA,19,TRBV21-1,CASSKERPGQSFPTDTQYF,TGTGCCAGCAGCAAAGAACGCCCGGGACAGTCCTTTCCCACAGATACGCAGTATTTT
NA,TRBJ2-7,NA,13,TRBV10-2,CASRRPGSYEQYF,TGCGCCAGCCGGCGGCCAGGCTCCTACGAGCAGTACTTC
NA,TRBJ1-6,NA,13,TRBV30,CAGSLSYNSPLHF,TGTGCCGGCTCTTTGTCCTATAATTCACCCCTCCACTTT
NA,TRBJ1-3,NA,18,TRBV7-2,CASSSDPWDASSGNTIYF,TGTGCCAGCAGCTCCGACCCTTGGGACGCAAGCTCTGGAAACACCATATATTTT